This T cell receptor (beta chain) was profiled in a study of blood T cell repertoires in COVID-19. Study-level information: From T cells, B-cell-depleted T cells, or PBMCs came the material, which was cDNA or gDNA.

Sequenced by immunoSEQ multiplex PCR; TCRdb stores in-frame clones only, minus some. In the table there are around 62,000 clones, under 95% of which are singletons. CDR1 is SGHRS, CDR2 YFSETQ, per germline. CDR3 length: 15 amino acids. The V gene end was trimmed by 4 bases and the J gene end by 4 bases; junction bases not matched to a gene: 6. This TCR was sampled from a man aged 65 to 79 with active COVID-19. The V gene is TRBV5-1, the J gene TRBJ2-1; 9 positions match TRBD1. The sample comprised peripheral blood. CDR3 bases: TGCGCCAGCAGCCCCGGGACAGGGCCTTACAATGAGCAGTTCTTC. This translates into CASSPGTGPYNEQFF.